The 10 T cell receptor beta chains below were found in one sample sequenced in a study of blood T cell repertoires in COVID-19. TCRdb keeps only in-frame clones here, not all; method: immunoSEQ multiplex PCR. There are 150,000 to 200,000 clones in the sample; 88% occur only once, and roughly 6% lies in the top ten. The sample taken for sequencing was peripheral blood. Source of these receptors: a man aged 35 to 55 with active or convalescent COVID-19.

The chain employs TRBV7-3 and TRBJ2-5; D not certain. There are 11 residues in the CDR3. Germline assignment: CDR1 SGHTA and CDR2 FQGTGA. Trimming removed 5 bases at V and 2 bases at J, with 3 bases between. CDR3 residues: CASSEQETQYF. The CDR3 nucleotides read TGTGCCAGCAGCGAGCAAGAGACCCAGTACTTC.

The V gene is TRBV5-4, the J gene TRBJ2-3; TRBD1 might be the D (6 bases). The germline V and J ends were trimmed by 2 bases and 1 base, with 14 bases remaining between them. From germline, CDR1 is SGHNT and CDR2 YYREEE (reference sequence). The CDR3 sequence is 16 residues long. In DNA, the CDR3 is TGTGCCAGCAGCTTCGGACAGTTCACCGGCACAGATACGCAGTATTTT. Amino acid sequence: CASSFGQFTGTDTQYF.

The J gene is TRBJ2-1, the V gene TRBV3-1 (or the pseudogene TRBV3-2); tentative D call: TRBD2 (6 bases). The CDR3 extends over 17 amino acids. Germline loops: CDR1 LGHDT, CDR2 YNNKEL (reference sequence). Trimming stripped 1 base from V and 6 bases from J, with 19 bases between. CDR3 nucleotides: TGTGCCAGCAGCCAAGTGAGGCTAGACAATAGCGGCAATGAGCAGTTCTTC. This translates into CASSQVRLDNSGNEQFF.

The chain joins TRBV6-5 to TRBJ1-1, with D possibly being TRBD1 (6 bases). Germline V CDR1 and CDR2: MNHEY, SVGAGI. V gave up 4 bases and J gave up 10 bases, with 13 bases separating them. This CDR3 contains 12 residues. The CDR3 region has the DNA TGTGCCAGCAGTTGGAGGGGAGGGGGAGCTTTCTTT. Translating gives CASSWRGGGAFF.

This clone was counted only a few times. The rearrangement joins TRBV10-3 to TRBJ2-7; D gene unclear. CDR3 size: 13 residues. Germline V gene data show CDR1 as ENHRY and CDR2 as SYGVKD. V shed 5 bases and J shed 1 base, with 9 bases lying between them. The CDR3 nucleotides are TGTGCCATCAGTTATGGCAGTTCCTACGAGCAGTACTTC. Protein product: CAISYGSSYEQYF.

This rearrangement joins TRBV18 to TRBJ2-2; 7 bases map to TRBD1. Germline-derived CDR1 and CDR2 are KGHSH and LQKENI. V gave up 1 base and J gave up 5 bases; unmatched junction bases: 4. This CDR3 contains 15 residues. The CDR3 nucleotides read TGTGCCAGCTCACCACAACAGGGGCGGACCGGGGAGCTGTTTTTT. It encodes CASSPQQGRTGELFF.

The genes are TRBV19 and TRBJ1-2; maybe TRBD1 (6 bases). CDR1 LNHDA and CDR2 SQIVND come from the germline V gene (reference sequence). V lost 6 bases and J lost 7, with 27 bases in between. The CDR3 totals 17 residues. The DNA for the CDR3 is TGTGCCAGTAGACAGGAACTAGCGGAACAGGGTGGCAGTGGCTACACCTTC. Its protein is CASRQELAEQGGSGYTF.

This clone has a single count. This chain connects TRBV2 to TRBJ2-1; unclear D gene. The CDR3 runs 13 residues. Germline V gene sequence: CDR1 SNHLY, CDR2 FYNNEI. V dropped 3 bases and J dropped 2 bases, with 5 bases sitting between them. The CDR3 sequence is CASSDYAYNEQFF. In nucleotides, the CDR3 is TGTGCCAGCAGTGATTATGCCTACAATGAGCAGTTCTTC.

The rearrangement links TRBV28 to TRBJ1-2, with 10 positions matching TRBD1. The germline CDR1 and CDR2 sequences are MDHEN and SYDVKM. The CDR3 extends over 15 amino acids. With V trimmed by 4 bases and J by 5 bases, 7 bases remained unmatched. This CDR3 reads CASSWRQGAIYGYTF. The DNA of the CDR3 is TGTGCCAGCAGTTGGAGACAGGGGGCGATTTATGGCTACACCTTC.

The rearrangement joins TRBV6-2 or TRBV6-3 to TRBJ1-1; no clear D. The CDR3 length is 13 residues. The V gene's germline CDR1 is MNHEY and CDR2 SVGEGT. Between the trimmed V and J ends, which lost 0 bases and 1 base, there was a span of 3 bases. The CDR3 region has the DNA TGTGCCAGCAGTTACTCGAGGAACACTGAAGCTTTCTTT. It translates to CASSYSRNTEAFF.